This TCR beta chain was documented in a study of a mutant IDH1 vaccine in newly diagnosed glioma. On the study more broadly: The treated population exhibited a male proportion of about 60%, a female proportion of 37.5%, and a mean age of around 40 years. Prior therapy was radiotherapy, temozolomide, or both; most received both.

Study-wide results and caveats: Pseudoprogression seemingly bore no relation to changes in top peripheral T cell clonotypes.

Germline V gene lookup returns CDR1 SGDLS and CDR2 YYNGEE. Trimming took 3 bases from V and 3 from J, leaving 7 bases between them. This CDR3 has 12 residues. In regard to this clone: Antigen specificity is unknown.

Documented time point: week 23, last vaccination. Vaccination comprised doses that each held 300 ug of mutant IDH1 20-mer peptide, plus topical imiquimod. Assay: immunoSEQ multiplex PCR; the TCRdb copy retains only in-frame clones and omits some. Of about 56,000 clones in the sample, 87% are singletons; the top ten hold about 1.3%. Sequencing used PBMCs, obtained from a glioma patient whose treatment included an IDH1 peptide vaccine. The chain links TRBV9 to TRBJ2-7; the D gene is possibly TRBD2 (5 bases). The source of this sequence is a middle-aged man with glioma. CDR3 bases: TGTGCCAGCAGCGGGACTGGCTACGAGCAGTACTTC. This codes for CASSGTGYEQYF.